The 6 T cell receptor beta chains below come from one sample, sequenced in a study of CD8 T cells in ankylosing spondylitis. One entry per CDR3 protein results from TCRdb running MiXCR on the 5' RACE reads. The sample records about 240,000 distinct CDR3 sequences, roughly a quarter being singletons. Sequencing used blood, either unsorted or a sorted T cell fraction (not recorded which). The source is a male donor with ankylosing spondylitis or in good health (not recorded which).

CDR3 residues: CASSPRSAYSNQPQHF. CDR3 DNA: TGTGCCAGCAGTCCTCGGTCCGCGTATAGCAATCAGCCCCAGCATTTT. The chain joins TRBV2 to TRBJ1-5; D is uncertain. With 5 bases removed from V and 0 bases from J, the gap between germline ends came to 14 bases. Germline assignment: CDR1 SNHLY and CDR2 FYNNEI. This CDR3 comprises 16 residues. The full variable domain, with the rest looked up from reference TRBV2 and TRBJ1-5, is EPEVTQTPSHQVTQMGQEVILRCVPISNHLYFYWYRQILGQKVEFLVSFYNNEISEKSEIFDDQFSVERPDGSNFTLKIRSTKLEDSAMYFCASSPRSAYSNQPQHFGDGTRLSIL.

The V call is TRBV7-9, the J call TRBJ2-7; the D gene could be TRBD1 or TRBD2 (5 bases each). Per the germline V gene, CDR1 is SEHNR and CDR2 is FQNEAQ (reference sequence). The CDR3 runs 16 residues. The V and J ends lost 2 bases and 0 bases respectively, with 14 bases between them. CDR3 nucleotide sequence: TGTGCCAGCAGCTTACGGGGCGGTGCCATCTCCTACGAGCAGTACTTC. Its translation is CASSLRGGAISYEQYF.

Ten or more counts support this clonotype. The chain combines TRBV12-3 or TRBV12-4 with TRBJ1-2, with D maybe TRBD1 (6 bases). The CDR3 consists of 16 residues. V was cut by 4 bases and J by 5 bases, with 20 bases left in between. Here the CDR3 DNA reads TGTGCCAGCAGTTCCTCTGGAAGACAGGCGATATATGGCTACACCTTC. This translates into CASSSSGRQAIYGYTF.

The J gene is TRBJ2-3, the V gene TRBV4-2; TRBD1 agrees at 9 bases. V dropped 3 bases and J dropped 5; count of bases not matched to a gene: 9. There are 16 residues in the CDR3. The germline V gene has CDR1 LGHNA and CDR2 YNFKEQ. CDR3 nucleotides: TGTGCCAGCAGCCAGCCAGGGACAGGGCCTGGAGATACGCAGTATTTT. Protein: CASSQPGTGPGDTQYF.

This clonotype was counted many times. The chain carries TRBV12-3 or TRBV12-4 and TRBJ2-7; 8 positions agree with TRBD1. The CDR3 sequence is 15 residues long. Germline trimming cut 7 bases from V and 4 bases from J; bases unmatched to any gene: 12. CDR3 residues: CASTPLSGGMYEQYF. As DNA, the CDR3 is TGTGCCAGCACCCCCTTGTCAGGGGGCATGTACGAGCAGTACTTC.

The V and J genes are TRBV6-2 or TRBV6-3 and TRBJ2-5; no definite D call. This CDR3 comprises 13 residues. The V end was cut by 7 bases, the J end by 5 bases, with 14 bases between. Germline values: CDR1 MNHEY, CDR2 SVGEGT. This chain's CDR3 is CASNDLGRETQYF. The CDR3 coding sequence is TGTGCCAGCAACGACCTAGGCCGGGAGACCCAGTACTTC.